This passage covers 8 T cell receptor beta chains from one sample sequenced in a study of blood T cell repertoires in COVID-19. Produced via immunoSEQ multiplex PCR; TCRdb's table is partial and in-frame only. The table records around 97,000 clones, roughly 87% of them present only once. The sequenced sample was peripheral blood. These receptors originate from a human donor in a cohort sampled during active COVID-19.

The rearrangement uses TRBV7-2 and TRBJ1-3; the D gene is possibly TRBD1 (5 bases). Germline V lookup: CDR1 SGHTA, CDR2 FQGNSA. Trimming shortened V by 1 base and J by 5 bases, and 9 bases separated the two germline ends. There are 14 residues in the CDR3. The CDR3 sequence is CASSLGQDRNTIYF. Here the CDR3 DNA reads TGTGCCAGCAGCTTAGGGCAGGACAGAAACACCATATATTTT.

The rearrangement links TRBV18 to TRBJ2-4; D is perhaps TRBD1 (6 bases). This CDR3 contains 15 residues. The V gene's germline CDR1 is KGHSH and CDR2 LQKENI. Trimming took off 6 bases at V and 7 bases at J, with 19 bases between the two ends. CDR3 sequence reads: CASSTGGFELNIQYF. CDR3 nucleotides: TGTGCCAGCTCTACTGGGGGCTTCGAATTGAACATTCAGTACTTC.

The chain links TRBV9 to TRBJ2-3, with a tentative D call TRBD1 (6 bases). CDR3 length: 14 residues. The germline gives CDR1 SGDLS, CDR2 YYNGEE. The ends were cut back, 3 bases at V and 5 bases at J, with 13 bases in the middle. Here the CDR3 DNA reads TGTGCCAGCAGCGGAAGACAGGTTGGAGATACGCAGTATTTT. Its translation is CASSGRQVGDTQYF.

The chain uses TRBV11-2 and TRBJ2-4; TRBD2 aligns across 8 bases. With 4 bases clipped from V and 0 bases from J, the junction kept 8 bases outside the gene matches. This CDR3 is built from 17 residues. The germline CDR1 and CDR2 sequences are SGHAT and FQNNGV. For the CDR3, the DNA is TGTGCCAGCAGCTCGCCGGGGGGGGTTTTAGCCAAAAACATTCAGTACTTC. Amino acid sequence: CASSSPGGVLAKNIQYF.

J is TRBJ2-7 and V is TRBV5-8; no firm D call. With 0 bases removed from V and 3 bases from J, the gap between germline ends came to 13 bases. CDR3 size: 15 residues. Germline loops: CDR1 SGHTS, CDR2 YDEGEE. Written as DNA, the CDR3 is TGTGCCAGCAGCTTGGGAGAGGTCATCCTCTACGAGCAGTACTTC. Its protein product is CASSLGEVILYEQYF.

The chain joins TRBV29-1 to TRBJ2-5, with 7 nucleotides matching TRBD2. Germline values: CDR1 SQVTM, CDR2 ANQGSEA. This CDR3 comprises 14 residues. V shed 2 bases and J 3 bases; nucleotides not matched to a gene: 6. The chain's CDR3 is CSVEKSGLEETQYF. For the CDR3, the DNA is TGCAGCGTTGAAAAATCAGGACTAGAAGAGACCCAGTACTTC. The variable domain in full, with the rest retrieved from reference TRBV29-1 and TRBJ2-5, is SAVISQKPSRDICQRGTSLTIQCQVDSQVTMMFWYRQQPGQSLTLIATANQGSEATYESGFVIDKFPISRPNLTFSTLTVSNMSPEDSSIYLCSVEKSGLEETQYFGPGTRLLVL.

The chain joins TRBV5-4 to TRBJ2-7; 13 nucleotides line up with TRBD2. V was clipped by 4 bases and J by 5 bases; unmatched bases: 6. The CDR3 has 15 amino acids. Looked up from germline, CDR1 is SGHNT and CDR2 is YYREEE (reference sequence). The CDR3 DNA sequence: TGTGCCAGCAGCCCTCGGACTAGCGGGGGCCACGAGCAGTACTTC. It is translated as CASSPRTSGGHEQYF.

This clone was seen a single time. J is TRBJ1-1 and V is TRBV15; D remains ambiguous. CDR3 length: 15 residues. CDR1 and CDR2 (germline): LNHNV, YYDKDF (reference sequence). Between the trimmed V and J ends, which lost 5 bases and 1 base, there was a span of 14 bases. Written as DNA, the CDR3 is TGTGCCACCAGCGGAAGTGTGGGGAGGAACACTGAAGCTTTCTTT. Amino acid sequence: CATSGSVGRNTEAFF. The full variable domain, rest sourced from reference TRBV15 and TRBJ1-1, is DAMVIQNPRYQVTQFGKPVTLSCSQTLNHNVMYWYQQKSSQAPKLLFHYYDKDFNNEADTPDNFQSRRPNTSFCFLDIRSPGLGDTAMYLCATSGSVGRNTEAFFGQGTRLTVV.